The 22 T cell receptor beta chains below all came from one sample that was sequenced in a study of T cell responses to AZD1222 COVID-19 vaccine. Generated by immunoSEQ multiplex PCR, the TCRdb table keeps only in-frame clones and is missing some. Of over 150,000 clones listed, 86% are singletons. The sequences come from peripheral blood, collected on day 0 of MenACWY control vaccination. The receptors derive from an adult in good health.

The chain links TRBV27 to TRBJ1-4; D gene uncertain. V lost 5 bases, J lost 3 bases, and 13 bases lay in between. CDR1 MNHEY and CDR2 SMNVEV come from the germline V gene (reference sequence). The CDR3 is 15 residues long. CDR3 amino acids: CASSTTRSSNEKLFF. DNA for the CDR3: TGTGCCAGCAGTACCACGCGGTCCTCTAATGAAAAACTGTTTTTT.

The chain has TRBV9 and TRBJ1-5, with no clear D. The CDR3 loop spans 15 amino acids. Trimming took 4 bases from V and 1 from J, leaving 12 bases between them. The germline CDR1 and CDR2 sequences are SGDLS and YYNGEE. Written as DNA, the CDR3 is TGTGCCAGCAGCTCGGGCGGAGGGAGCAATCAGCCCCAGCATTTT. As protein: CASSSGGGSNQPQHF.

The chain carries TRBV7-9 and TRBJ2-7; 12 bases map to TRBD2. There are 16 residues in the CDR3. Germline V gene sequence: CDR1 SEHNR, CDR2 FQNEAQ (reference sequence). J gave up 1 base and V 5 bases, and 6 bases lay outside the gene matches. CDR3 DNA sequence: TGTGCCAGCAGCCCACGGACTAGCGGGGATTCCTACGAGCAGTACTTC. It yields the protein CASSPRTSGDSYEQYF.

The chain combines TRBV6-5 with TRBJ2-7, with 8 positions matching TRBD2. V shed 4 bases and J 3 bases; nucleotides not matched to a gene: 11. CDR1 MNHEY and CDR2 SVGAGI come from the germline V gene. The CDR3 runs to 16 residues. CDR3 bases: TGTGCCAGCAGTTTTCTCCGGGCTAGCGGGCTCTACGAGCAGTACTTC. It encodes CASSFLRASGLYEQYF.

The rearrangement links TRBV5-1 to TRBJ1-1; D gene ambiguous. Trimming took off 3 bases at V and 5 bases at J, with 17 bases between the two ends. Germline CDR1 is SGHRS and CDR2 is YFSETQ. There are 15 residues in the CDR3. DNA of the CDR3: TGCGCCAGCAGCTATAGAGGGTTTGCGGAAACTGAAGCTTTCTTT. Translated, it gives CASSYRGFAETEAFF.

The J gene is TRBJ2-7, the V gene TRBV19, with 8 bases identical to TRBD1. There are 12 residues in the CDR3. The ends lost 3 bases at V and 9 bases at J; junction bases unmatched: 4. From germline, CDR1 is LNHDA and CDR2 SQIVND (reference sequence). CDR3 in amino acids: CASSIPGGGQYF. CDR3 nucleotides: TGTGCCAGTAGTATCCCAGGGGGCGGGCAGTACTTC.

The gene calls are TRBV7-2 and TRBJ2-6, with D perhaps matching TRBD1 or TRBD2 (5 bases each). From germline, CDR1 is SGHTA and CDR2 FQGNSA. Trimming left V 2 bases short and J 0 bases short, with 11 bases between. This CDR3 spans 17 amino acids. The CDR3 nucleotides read TGTGCCAGCAGCTTATCCGGGACGACCTCTGGGGCCAACGTCCTGACTTTC. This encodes CASSLSGTTSGANVLTF.

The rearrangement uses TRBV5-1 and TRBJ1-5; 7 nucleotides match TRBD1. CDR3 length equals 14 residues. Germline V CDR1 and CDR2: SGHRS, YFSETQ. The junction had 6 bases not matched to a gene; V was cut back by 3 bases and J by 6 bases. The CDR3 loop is CASSSRQGGQPQHF. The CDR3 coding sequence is TGCGCCAGCAGCTCAAGACAGGGAGGTCAGCCCCAGCATTTT.

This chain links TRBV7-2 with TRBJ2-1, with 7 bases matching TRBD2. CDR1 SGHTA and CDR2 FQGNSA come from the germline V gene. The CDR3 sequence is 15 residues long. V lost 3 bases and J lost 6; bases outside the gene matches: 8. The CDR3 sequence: CASSFTSAGSNEQFF. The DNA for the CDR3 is TGTGCCAGCAGCTTTACTAGCGCCGGGTCCAATGAGCAGTTCTTC.

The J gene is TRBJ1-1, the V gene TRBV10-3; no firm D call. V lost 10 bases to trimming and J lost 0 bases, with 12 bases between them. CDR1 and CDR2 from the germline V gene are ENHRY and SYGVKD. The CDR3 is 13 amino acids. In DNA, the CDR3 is TGTGCCACCGGCGGGCAGTTGAACACTGAAGCTTTCTTT. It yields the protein CATGGQLNTEAFF.

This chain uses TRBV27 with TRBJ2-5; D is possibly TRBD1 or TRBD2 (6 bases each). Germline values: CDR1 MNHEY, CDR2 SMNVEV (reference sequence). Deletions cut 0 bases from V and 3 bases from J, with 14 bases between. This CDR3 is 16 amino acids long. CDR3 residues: CASSLSRGAPKETQYF. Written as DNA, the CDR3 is TGTGCCAGCAGTTTATCGAGGGGGGCGCCCAAAGAGACCCAGTACTTC.

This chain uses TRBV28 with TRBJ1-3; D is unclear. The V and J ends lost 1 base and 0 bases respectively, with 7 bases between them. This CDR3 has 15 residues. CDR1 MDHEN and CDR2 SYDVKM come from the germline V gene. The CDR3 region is CASSLFRSSGNTIYF. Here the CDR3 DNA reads TGTGCCAGCAGTTTATTCAGAAGCTCTGGAAACACCATATATTTT.

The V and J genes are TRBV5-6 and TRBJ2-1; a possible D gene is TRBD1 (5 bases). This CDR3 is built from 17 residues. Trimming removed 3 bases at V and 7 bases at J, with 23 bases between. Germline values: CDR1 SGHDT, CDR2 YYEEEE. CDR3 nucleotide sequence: TGTGCCAGCAGCTCGCTAACGCGCCAGGGTATTCGGAATGAGCAGTTCTTC. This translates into CASSSLTRQGIRNEQFF.

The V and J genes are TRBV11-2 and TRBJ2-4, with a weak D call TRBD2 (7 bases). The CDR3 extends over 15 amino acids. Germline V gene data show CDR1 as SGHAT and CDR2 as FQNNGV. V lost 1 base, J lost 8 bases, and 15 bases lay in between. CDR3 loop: CASSLVRGGFHIQYF. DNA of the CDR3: TGTGCCAGCAGCTTAGTCCGCGGGGGCTTTCACATTCAGTACTTC.

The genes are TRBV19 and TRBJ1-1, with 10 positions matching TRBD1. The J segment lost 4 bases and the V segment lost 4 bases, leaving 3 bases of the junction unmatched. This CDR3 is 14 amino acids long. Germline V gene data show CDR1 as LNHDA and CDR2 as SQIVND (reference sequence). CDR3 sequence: CASSTRQGATEAFF. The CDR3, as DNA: TGTGCCAGTAGTACCAGACAGGGGGCCACTGAAGCTTTCTTT.

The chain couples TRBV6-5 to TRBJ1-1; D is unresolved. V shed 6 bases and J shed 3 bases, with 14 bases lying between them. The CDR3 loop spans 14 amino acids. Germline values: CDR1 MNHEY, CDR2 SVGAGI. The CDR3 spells CASSLGRGDTEAFF. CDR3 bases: TGTGCCAGCAGCTTAGGCCGGGGAGACACTGAAGCTTTCTTT.

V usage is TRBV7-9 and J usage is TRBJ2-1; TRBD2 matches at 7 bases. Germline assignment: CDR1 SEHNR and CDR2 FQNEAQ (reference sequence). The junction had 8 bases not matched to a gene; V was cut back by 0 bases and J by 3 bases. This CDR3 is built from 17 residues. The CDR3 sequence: CASSLAHTSGIYNEQFF. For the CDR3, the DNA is TGTGCCAGCAGCTTAGCGCATACCAGCGGGATCTACAATGAGCAGTTCTTC.

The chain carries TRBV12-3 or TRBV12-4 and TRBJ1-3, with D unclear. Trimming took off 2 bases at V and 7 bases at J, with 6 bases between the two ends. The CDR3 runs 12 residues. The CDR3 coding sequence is TGTGCCAGCAGTTTACACCGTAACACCATATATTTT. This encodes CASSLHRNTIYF.

The chain's CDR3 is CASSIRGSNQPQHF. The CDR3 region has the DNA TGTGCCAGCAGCATCCGTGGGAGCAATCAGCCCCAGCATTTT. The chain links TRBV7-8 to TRBJ1-5; no clear D gene. This CDR3 region has 14 residues. Germline CDR1 and CDR2: SGHVS and FQNEAQ. V was clipped by 5 bases and J by 1 base, with 9 bases between them.

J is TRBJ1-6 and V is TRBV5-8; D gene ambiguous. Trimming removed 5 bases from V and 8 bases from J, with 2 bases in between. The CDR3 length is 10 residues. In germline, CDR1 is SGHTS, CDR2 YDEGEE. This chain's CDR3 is CASRDSPLHF. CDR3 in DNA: TGTGCCAGCAGGGATTCACCCCTCCACTTT.

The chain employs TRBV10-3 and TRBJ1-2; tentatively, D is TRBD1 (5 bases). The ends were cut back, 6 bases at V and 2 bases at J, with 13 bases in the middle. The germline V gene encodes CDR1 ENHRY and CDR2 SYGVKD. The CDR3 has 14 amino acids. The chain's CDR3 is CAIRSHQGNYGYTF. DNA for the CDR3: TGTGCCATCAGGTCCCACCAGGGAAACTATGGCTACACCTTC.

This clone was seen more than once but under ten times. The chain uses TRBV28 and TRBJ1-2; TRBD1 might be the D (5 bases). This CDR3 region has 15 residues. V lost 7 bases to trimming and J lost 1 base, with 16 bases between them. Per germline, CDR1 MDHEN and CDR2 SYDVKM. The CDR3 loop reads CASIPAGTVNYGYTF. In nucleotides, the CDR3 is TGTGCCAGCATTCCAGCCGGGACGGTTAACTATGGCTACACCTTC.